The rows below give T cell receptor beta chains drawn from one sample of a study of long-term antiretroviral therapy in people with HIV. Here immunoSEQ multiplex PCR was the method, and the copy in TCRdb shows in-frame clones only, minus some. The table shows roughly 13,000 clones, with over 75% occurring only once. Material: unsorted PBMCs, obtained 1.3 years after starting antiretroviral therapy. The origin of the receptors is a young woman with HIV. Each CDR3 is given without its conserved first and last residue. The order of the fields is V gene, CDR3 protein.

V: TRBV28; CDR3: ASSMTSGMKYNEQF
V: TRBV5-1; CDR3: ASSFSSRDRASGELF
V: TRBV6-6; CDR3: ASSATGELF
V: TRBV9; CDR3: ASSVNSPGELF
V: TRBV10-3; CDR3: AISERQILLSNYGYT
V: TRBV6-1; CDR3: ASKPWTDQPQH
V: TRBV5-1; CDR3: ASTARADTQY
V: TRBV7-9; CDR3: ASSLGWGGTEAF
V: TRBV5-6; CDR3: ASSLAETGGSGPQH
V: TRBV7-3; CDR3: ASSLTTRALQGSGELF
V: TRBV7-9; CDR3: ASGQGNRRGGYT
V: TRBV4-3; CDR3: ASSQAHPPLAGPDTQY
V: TRBV30; CDR3: ASSFTGEPDQPQH
V: TRBV6-1; CDR3: ASSEEGYTEAF
V: TRBV2; CDR3: ASSVEESSGNTIY
V: TRBV7-6; CDR3: ASSRRLNTEAF
V: TRBV29-1; CDR3: SLGLAGGTDTQY
V: TRBV29-1; CDR3: SVDRGGTGELF
V: TRBV7-2; CDR3: ASSLAGGPYEQY
V: TRBV30; CDR3: AWTPDLETQY
V: TRBV7-9; CDR3: ASSLLAGLAQETQY
V: TRBV19; CDR3: ASSIDRAGSYNEQF
V: TRBV6-5; CDR3: ASSYPGT
V: TRBV19; CDR3: ASSIPPGGAPEELF
V: TRBV15; CDR3: ATSGRPSGSNNEQF
V: TRBV4-1; CDR3: ASSQDFWDRGLNYGYT
V: TRBV9; CDR3: ASSVGQTSSSYEQY
V: TRBV4-1; CDR3: ASSQEGSPGTDTQY
V: TRBV7-3; CDR3: ASSPDSGGTDTQY
V: TRBV13; CDR3: ASSPPTGGNTEAF
V: TRBV14; CDR3: ASSQDSDPIYGYT
V: TRBV9; CDR3: ASSVLPGQGTNQETQY
V: TRBV29-1; CDR3: SVAVSYGYT
V: TRBV6-5; CDR3: ASSYSAGRREQF
V: TRBV28; CDR3: ASSLGQFAGANVLT